This TCR beta chain was retrieved from a study of blood T cells in healthy people across ages. The CDR3 runs 11 residues. V was trimmed by 7 bases and J by 10 bases, leaving 14 bases between them. CDR1 is MNHEY and CDR2 is SVGEGT in the germline V gene. A J-beta primer mix and a sample-barcoded 5' primer were used in a second PCR of about 6 to 12 cycles. The template-switch adaptor, which had 12 random nucleotides, put a tag on each cDNA molecule. TCRdb re-derived calls from the 5' RACE reads in MiXCR, one entry per CDR3 protein. Among hundreds of thousands of distinct CDR3 sequences, over 40% were seen once, and the ten largest hold approximately 12%. Aged about 6 to 95, donors were systemically healthy Caucasians from Russia. Isolation recovered at least 7 million PBMCs from every sample.

V is TRBV6-2 or TRBV6-3 and J is TRBJ2-7; D is unresolved. This clonotype originated in an elderly woman in good health. The material sequenced was blood. The DNA of the CDR3 is TGTGCCAGCACATCTACGAGATCTCAGTACTTC. This codes for CASTSTRSQYF.